This TCR beta chain was recovered during a study of T-cell memory formation after mild COVID-19. This clonotype was found a few times. TCRdb ran MiXCR on the 5' RACE reads and lists one entry per CDR3 protein. Here the sample spans roughly 300,000 distinct CDR3 sequences, 8% to 9% being singletons. The V and J ends lost 1 base and 5 bases respectively, with 9 bases between them. CDR1 SGHRS and CDR2 YFSETQ come from the germline V gene. The CDR3 extends over 13 amino acids. Sequenced: PBMCs or a T cell subset sorted from them (not recorded which). This receptor was obtained from a man between 18 and 35 years old who had mild COVID-19 (a few samples of this study predate the infection). Cell type and time point are not known. This chain links TRBV5-1 with TRBJ2-5; D is uncertain. The CDR3 protein is CASSLSPPETQYF. In DNA form, the CDR3 reads TGCGCCAGCAGCTTGTCCCCCCCGGAGACCCAGTACTTC. The variable domain in full, completed from reference TRBV5-1 and TRBJ2-5, reads KAGVTQTPRYLIKTRGQQVTLSCSPISGHRSVSWYQQTPGQGLQFLFEYFSETQRNKGNFPGRFSGRQFSNSRSEMNVSTLELGDSALYLCASSLSPPETQYFGPGTRLLVL.